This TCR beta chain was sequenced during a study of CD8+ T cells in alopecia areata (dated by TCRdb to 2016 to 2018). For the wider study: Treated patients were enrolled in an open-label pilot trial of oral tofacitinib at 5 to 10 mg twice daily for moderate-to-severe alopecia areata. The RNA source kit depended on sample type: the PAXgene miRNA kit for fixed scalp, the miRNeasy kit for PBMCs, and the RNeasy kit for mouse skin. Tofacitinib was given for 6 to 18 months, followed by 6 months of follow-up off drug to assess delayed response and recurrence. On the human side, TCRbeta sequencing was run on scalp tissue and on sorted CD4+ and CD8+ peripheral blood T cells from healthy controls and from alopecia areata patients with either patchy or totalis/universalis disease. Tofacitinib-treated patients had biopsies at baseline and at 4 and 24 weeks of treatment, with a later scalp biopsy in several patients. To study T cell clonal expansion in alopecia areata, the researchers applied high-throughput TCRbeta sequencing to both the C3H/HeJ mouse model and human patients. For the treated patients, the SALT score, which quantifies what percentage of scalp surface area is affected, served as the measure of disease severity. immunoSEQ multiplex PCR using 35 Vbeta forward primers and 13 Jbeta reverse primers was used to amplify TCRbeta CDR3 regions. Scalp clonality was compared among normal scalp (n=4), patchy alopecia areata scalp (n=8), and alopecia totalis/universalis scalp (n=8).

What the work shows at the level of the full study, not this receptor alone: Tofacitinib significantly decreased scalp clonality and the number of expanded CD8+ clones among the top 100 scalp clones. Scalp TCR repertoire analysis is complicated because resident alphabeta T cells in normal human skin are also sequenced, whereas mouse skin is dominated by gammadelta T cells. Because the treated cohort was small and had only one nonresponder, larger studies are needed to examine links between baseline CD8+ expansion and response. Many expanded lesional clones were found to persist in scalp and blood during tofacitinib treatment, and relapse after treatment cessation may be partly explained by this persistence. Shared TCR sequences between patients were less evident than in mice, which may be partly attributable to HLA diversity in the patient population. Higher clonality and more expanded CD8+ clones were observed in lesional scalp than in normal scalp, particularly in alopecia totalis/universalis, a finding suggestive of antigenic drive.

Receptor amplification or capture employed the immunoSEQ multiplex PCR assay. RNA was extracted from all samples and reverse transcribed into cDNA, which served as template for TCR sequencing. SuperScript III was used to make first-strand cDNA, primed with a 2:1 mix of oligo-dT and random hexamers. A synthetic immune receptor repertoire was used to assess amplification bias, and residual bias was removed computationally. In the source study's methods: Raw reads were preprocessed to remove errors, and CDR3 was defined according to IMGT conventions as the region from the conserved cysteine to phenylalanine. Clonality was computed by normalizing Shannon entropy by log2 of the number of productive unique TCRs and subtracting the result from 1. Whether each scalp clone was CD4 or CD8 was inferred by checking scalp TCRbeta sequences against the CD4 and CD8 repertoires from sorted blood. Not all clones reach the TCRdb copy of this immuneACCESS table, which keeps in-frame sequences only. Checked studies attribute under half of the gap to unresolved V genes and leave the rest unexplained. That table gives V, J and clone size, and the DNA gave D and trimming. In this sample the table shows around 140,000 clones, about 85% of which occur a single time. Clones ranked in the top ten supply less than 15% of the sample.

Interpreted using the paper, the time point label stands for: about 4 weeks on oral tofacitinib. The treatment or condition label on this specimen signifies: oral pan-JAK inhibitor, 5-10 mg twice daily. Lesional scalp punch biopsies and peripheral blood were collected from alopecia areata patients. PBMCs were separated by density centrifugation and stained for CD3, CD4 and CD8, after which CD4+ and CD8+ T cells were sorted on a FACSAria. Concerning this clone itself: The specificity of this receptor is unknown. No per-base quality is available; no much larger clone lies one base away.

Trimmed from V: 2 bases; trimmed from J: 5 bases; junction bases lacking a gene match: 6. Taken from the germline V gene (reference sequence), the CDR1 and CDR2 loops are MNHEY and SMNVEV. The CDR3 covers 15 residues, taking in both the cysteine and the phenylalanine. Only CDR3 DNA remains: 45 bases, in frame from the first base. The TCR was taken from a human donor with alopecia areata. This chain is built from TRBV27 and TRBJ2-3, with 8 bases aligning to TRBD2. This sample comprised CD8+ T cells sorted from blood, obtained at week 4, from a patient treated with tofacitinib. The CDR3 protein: CASSLAGGLQDTQYF. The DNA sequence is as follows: TGTGCCAGCAGTTTAGCGGGAGGTCTCCAAGATACGCAGTATTTT.